The 3 T cell receptor beta chains listed next were all sequenced from one sample in a study of T-cell reconstitution after alpha-beta-depleted transplantation in children. Molecular barcoding with unique molecular identifiers was used for the TCRbeta library. Via MiXCR, TCRdb re-called the PCR reads, giving one row per CDR3 protein. The sample lists under 250,000 distinct CDR3 sequences; approximately 19% were seen once. The sequences come from PBMCs, mostly from graft donor cells, collected 360 days after TCRalphabeta/CD19-depleted stem cell transplant. Every receptor here comes from a male patient between 2 and 15 years old who had a stem cell transplant for acute lymphoblastic leukemia, so the T cells may come from the graft donor.

This chain connects TRBV28 to TRBJ2-3, with 8 bases fitting TRBD2. There are 15 residues in the CDR3. Germline V gene sequence: CDR1 MDHEN, CDR2 SYDVKM. Trimming at V came to 7 bases and at J to 7 bases, leaving 13 bases not matched to a gene. CDR3 bases: TGTGCCAGCAAAAGTCCGGCCGGGGGGGGTCATACGCAGTATTTT. Translation gives CASKSPAGGGHTQYF.

V is TRBV4-2 and J is TRBJ2-2, with unresolved D. Germline loops: CDR1 LGHNA, CDR2 YNFKEQ. The CDR3 contains 15 residues. V lost 3 bases to trimming and J lost 4 bases, with 12 bases between them. The CDR3 sequence is CASSQPQPATGELFF. Here the CDR3 DNA reads TGTGCCAGCAGCCAGCCCCAACCGGCCACCGGGGAGCTGTTTTTT.

This clonotype has only a few counts. The chain is built from TRBV19 and TRBJ1-1; TRBD1 agrees at 8 bases. The CDR3 sequence is 16 residues long. The trim removed 3 bases at V and 1 base at J, leaving 7 bases unmatched. The germline V gene encodes CDR1 LNHDA and CDR2 SQIVND (reference sequence). CDR3 loop: CASSIGHRGWNTEAFF. The CDR3 bases are TGTGCCAGTAGTATCGGACACAGGGGGTGGAACACTGAAGCTTTCTTT.